There are many counts of the clone carrying this TCR beta chain. This sample was taken from a study of T cells after yellow fever vaccination. 5'RACE template switching generated TCR cDNA, adding a universal primer site and UMIs. Each CDR3 protein gets one entry after TCRdb re-called the 5' RACE reads with MiXCR. The data contain more than 35,000 distinct CDR3 sequences, roughly 6.4% of them singletons. The CDR3 extends over 14 amino acids. The germline V gene encodes CDR1 SNHLY and CDR2 FYNNEI. V gave up 8 bases and J gave up 3 bases, with 14 bases separating them. The chain employs TRBV2 and TRBJ2-1, with D possibly matching TRBD2 (6 bases). The sequence was obtained from a man aged 30-40 years who received the YFV17D yellow fever vaccine. This specimen consisted of CD8+ T cells not binding an NS4B(214-222) dextramer, sorted from PBMCs, obtained 45 days after the yellow fever booster vaccination. The CDR3 coding sequence is TGTGCCAGCCTTACTAGCAGCCTCTACAATGAGCAGTTCTTC. As protein: CASLTSSLYNEQFF. The full variable domain, in which reference TRBV2 and TRBJ2-1 provide the parts outside the CDR3, is EPEVTQTPSHQVTQMGQEVILRCVPISNHLYFYWYRQILGQKVEFLVSFYNNEISEKSEIFDDQFSVERPDGSNFTLKIRSTKLEDSAMYFCASLTSSLYNEQFFGPGTRLTVL.